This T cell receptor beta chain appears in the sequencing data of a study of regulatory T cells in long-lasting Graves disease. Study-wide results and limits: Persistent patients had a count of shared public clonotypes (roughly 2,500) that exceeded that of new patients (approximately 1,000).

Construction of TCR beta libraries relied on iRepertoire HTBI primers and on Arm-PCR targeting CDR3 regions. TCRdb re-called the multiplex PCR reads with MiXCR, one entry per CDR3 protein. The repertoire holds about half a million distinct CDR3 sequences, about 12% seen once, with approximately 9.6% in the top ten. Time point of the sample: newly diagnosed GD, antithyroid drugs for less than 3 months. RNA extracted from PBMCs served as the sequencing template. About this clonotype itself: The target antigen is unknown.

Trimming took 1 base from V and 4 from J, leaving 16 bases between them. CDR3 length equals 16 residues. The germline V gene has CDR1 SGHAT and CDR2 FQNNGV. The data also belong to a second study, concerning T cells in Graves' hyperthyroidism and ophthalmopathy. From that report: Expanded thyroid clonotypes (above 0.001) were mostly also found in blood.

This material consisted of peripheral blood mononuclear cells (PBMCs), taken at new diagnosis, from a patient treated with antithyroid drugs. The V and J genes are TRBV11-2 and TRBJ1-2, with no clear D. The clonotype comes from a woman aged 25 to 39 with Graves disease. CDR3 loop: CASSLGGSGGIYGYTF. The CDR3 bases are TGTGCCAGCAGCTTAGGAGGTTCCGGCGGCATCTATGGCTACACCTTC. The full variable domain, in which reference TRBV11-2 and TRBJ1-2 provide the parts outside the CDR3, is EAGVAQSPRYKIIEKRQSVAFWCNPISGHATLYWYQQILGQGPKLLIQFQNNGVVDDSQLPKDRFSAERLKGVDSTLKIQPAKLEDSAVYLCASSLGGSGGIYGYTFGSGTRLTVV.